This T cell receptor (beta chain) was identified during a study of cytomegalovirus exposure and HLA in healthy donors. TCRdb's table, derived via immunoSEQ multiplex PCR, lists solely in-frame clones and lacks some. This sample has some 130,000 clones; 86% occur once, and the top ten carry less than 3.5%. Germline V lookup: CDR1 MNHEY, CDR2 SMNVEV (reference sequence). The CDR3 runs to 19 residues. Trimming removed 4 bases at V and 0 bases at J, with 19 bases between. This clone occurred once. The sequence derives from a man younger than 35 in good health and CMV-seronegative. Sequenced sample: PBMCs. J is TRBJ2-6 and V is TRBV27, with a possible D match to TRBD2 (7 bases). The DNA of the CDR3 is TGTGCCAGCAGTTCGGACTCAGAGGGGGGGAGCTCTGGGGCCAACGTCCTGACTTTC. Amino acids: CASSSDSEGGSSGANVLTF.